The 9 T cell receptor delta chains reported below all come from one sample, sequenced in a study of human gamma delta and Vdelta1 T cells. TCRdb re-called clones from the PCR reads using CATT. Counted here are hundreds of delta-chain clones, approximately 10% occurring once; the ten biggest clones make up less than 90%. Material for sequencing was differentiated CD27- Vdelta1 gamma-delta T cells from blood. Receptor source: a human donor in good health.

The V gene is TRDV1, the J gene TRDJ1; 10 positions match TRDD3. Trimming at V came to 3 bases and at J to 0 bases, leaving 16 bases not matched to a gene. This CDR3 spans 20 amino acids. In germline, CDR1 is TSWWSYY, CDR2 QGS. The CDR3 DNA reads TGTGCTCTTGGGGACCCGAACTGGGGGATCCGATTAATGTACACCGATAAACTCATCTTT. This encodes CALGDPNWGIRLMYTDKLIF.

A note on this clone: This likely stems from a read error, as it lies one base from a far larger clone. Other DNA sequences in this sample translate to the same CDR3. The V gene is TRDV1, the J gene TRDJ1, with 12 bases identical to TRDD3. Germline CDR1 is TSWWSYY and CDR2 is QGS. The CDR3 is 18 amino acids. V was pared by 1 base and J by 3 bases, with 9 bases of the junction left unmatched. The CDR3 sequence: CALGERPTWGIRADKLIF. DNA for the CDR3: TGTGCTCTTGGGGAACGACCGACCTGGGGGATACGGGCCGATAAACTCATCTTT.

With regard to this clone: It is likely a read error: a sequence one base away is far more abundant. Other DNA sequences in this sample translate to the same CDR3. The chain recombines TRDV1 with TRDJ1, with TRDD3 matching over 10 bases. V was clipped by 3 bases and J by 0 bases; unmatched bases: 28. Germline-derived CDR1 and CDR2 are TSWWSYY and QGS. CDR3 size: 24 residues. The CDR3 loop reads CALGELGSLPHWGIRLMYTDKLIF. CDR3 DNA: TGTGCTCTTGGGGAGCTGGGATCCCTGCCGCACTGGGGGATCCGATTAATGTACACCGATAAACTCATCTTT.

Turning to this clone: The identical CDR3 is also encoded by other nucleotide sequences in the sample. V gene TRDV1 combines with J gene TRDJ1; 13 nucleotides match TRDD3. This CDR3 contains 20 residues. The germline gives CDR1 TSWWSYY, CDR2 QGS. Unmatched junction bases numbered 17, after V lost 0 bases and J lost 7 bases. The DNA for the CDR3 is TGTGCTCTTGGGGAACTAGTTTCTCCCGCGTACTGGGGGATACGTGTTAAACTCATCTTT. Its protein is CALGELVSPAYWGIRVKLIF.

This clone has just a few counts. A read error likely explains why the TCRdb protein, taken from a much larger clone, differs from this DNA's translation at residue 5; the protein shown is translated from the DNA. The V call is TRDV1, the J call TRDJ1; TRDD3 matches at 12 bases. This CDR3 has 21 residues. V was pared by 5 bases and J by 0 bases, with 19 bases of the junction left unmatched. The germline CDR1 and CDR2 sequences are TSWWSYY and QGS. The CDR3: CALGIGPVLAWGIRHTDKLIF. The DNA for the CDR3 is TGTGCTCTTGGGATTGGCCCTGTCTTAGCCTGGGGGATACGGCACACCGATAAACTCATCTTT.

This clone is termed medium-sized (0.01 to 0.1%). This likely came from a read error, as a far larger clone is one base away. The chain employs TRDV1 and TRDJ1, with 9 bases lining up with TRDD2. The CDR3 consists of 21 residues. Germline CDR1 and CDR2: TSWWSYY and QGS. V lost 3 bases to trimming and J lost 2 bases; unmatched junction nucleotides: 22. The DNA of the CDR3 is TGTGCTCTTGGGGACATAGCTCGGCCTTCCTACTGGAGGATACGTACCGATAAACTCATCTTT. This sequence encodes CALGDIARPSYWRIRTDKLIF.

This clone is labeled medium-sized. A far larger clone is only one base removed, so a read error is likely. Different DNA sequences within this sample yield the same CDR3. This chain uses TRDV1 with TRDJ1; D possibly matches TRDD2 or TRDD3 (6 bases each). Trimming removed 5 bases from V and 3 bases from J, with 43 bases in between. The CDR3 has 24 amino acids. Germline V gene lookup returns CDR1 TSWWSYY and CDR2 QGS. CDR3 amino acids: CALGQPKRRSYLKLGRFGSDKLIF. The CDR3 DNA is TGTGCTCTTGGGCAACCGAAGCGCCGATCCTACCTTAAACTGGGCCGTTTTGGGTCCGATAAACTCATCTTT.

V is TRDV1 and J is TRDJ1, with D perhaps TRDD2 or TRDD3 (6 bases each). The CDR3 is 17 residues long. V was trimmed by 4 bases and J by 7 bases, leaving 25 bases between them. CDR1 is TSWWSYY, CDR2 QGS, per germline. CDR3 DNA: TGTGCTCTTGGGGGCCACTCCTACGTCAGGGGGACACCTAAACTCATCTTT. As protein: CALGGHSYVRGTPKLIF.

In regard to this clone: TCRdb's listed protein matches a much larger clone and diverges from this DNA's translation at residue 16, likely through a read error; the protein shown comes from the DNA. This chain uses TRDV1 with TRDJ1; 12 bases fit TRDD3. Germline V lookup: CDR1 TSWWSYY, CDR2 QGS. V trimming: 4 bases; J trimming: 3 bases; junction bases outside the gene matches: 21. The CDR3 has 21 amino acids. This CDR3 is CALGVGPVLAWGIRHADKLIF. CDR3 DNA: TGTGCTCTTGGGGTTGGCCCTGTCTTAGCCTGGGGGATACGGCACGCCGATAAACTCATCTTT.